The TCR beta chain described here comes from a study of blood T cell repertoires in COVID-19. Study-wide background: Sites in the United States, Italy and Spain provided acute and convalescent COVID-19 samples.

TCRdb's copy holds only in-frame clones and misses some; the assay was immunoSEQ multiplex PCR. The table has nearly 250,000 clones, 70% to 90% seen once. CDR3 length: 17 amino acids. CDR1 is PRHDT, CDR2 FYEKMQ, per germline (reference sequence). The ends were cut back, 4 bases at V and 0 bases at J, with 16 bases in the middle. The chain has TRBV13 and TRBJ2-1, with D maybe TRBD2 (5 bases). The TCR comes from a woman between 50 and 59 years old with acute COVID-19. The sequenced sample consisted of PBMCs or T cells enriched from blood (not recorded which). This chain's CDR3 is CASSSDSSRSSYNEQFF. As DNA, the CDR3 is TGTGCCAGCAGCTCCGATTCTAGCCGGAGCTCCTACAATGAGCAGTTCTTC.